The clone carrying this TCR beta chain was seen only a few times. The antigen is undetermined. Via MiXCR, TCRdb re-called the reads, giving one row per CDR3 protein. The sample gives just over 300,000 distinct CDR3 sequences, 17% of which show up once; 12% is in the top ten. The CDR3 extends over 13 amino acids. Germline loops: CDR1 SNHLY, CDR2 FYNNEI. Losses at the gene ends were 7 bases for V and 5 bases for J; bases not matched to a gene: 5. These data come from a study of T cell repertoires in cytomegalovirus infection. Across the whole study: Indicated by public TCR beta signatures were CMV infection and matching HLA type. General observations from the study: Carriers of CMV plus the relevant HLA were identified by cumulative public TCR beta family frequency. There were HLA-C-restricted CMV-specific TCR beta clonotypes dominating the ex vivo response.

Sequencing used PBMCs. J is TRBJ2-1 and V is TRBV2, with TRBD2 matching 7 bases. The receptor comes from a human donor in good health (CMV status not recorded). Some clones in this sample may be carry-over from other donors' samples. The DNA for the CDR3 is TGTGCCAGCACTCGGGGGGTGAACAATGAGCAGTTCTTC. It is translated as CASTRGVNNEQFF.